One and the same sample provided the 26 T cell receptor beta chains below, sequenced in a study of T cells in Graves' hyperthyroidism and ophthalmopathy (dated 2019 in TCRdb). Library creation used multiplex PCR. This sample was sequenced with an Illumina HiSeq 2000. Amplification of TCR beta CDR3 regions was carried out from RNA transcripts. The TCR CDR3 was subjected to a first round of RT-PCR using the HTBI primer set and the Qiagen OneStep RT-PCR kit. The raw public data were reprocessed by TCRdb itself: fastp quality trimming at Q25, MiXCR clonotype calling, in-frame beta chains only. Identical CDR3 protein sequences are pooled into one entry, listed with their most common genes and DNA. In all, the sample holds approximately 400,000 distinct CDR3 sequences, and around a sixth of those were seen once. Of the sample, around a quarter is held by the ten largest clones. Sequenced sample: blood. The receptors were gathered from a woman aged 18-35 years with Graves' hyperthyroidism that later progressed to Graves' ophthalmopathy.

This sequence joins TRBV27 and TRBJ2-7, with 8 bases that match TRBD1. The CDR3 is made up of 14 amino acids. Germline lookup yields CDR1 MNHEY and CDR2 SMNVEV (reference sequence). V was pared by 5 bases and J by 2 bases, with 5 bases of the junction left unmatched. For the CDR3, the DNA is TGTGCCAGCAGTGACAGGGGAATGGCCTACGAGCAGTACTTC. It codes for CASSDRGMAYEQYF.

This clonotype has a count of ten or more. The chain employs TRBV18 and TRBJ2-5, with 13 bases that match TRBD2. There are 15 residues in the CDR3. The germline V gene encodes CDR1 KGHSH and CDR2 LQKENI. Losses at the gene ends were 4 bases for V and 5 bases for J; bases not matched to a gene: 4. The CDR3 nucleotides read TGTGCCAGCTCACGACTAGCGGGAGGTTTGGAGACCCAGTACTTC. It specifies CASSRLAGGLETQYF.

In this sample, this clonotype turned up a few times. This chain joins TRBV11-2 and TRBJ2-1; perhaps TRBD2 as D (6 bases). This CDR3 has 16 residues. With 5 bases removed from V and 7 bases from J, the gap between germline ends came to 21 bases. Germline V gene sequence: CDR1 SGHAT, CDR2 FQNNGV. CDR3 loop: CASSLAAHGGGNEQFF. DNA for the CDR3: TGTGCCAGCAGCCTTGCGGCTCACGGGGGTGGGAATGAGCAGTTCTTC.

This clonotype was counted at least ten times. This chain uses TRBV5-1 with TRBJ2-7; 7 nucleotides line up with TRBD1. The trim removed 4 bases at V and 4 bases at J, leaving 8 bases unmatched. The CDR3 totals 14 residues. Germline V gene sequence: CDR1 SGHRS, CDR2 YFSETQ. In DNA, the CDR3 is TGCGCCAGCAGCCCAGAGGACAGGAAGTACGAGCAGTACTTC. It encodes CASSPEDRKYEQYF.

V gene TRBV4-1 combines with J gene TRBJ2-5, with D unclear. Germline CDR1 MGHRA, CDR2 YSYEKL. The V end was cut by 5 bases, the J end by 2 bases, with 12 bases between. This CDR3 is built from 14 residues. The CDR3 nucleotides are TGCGCCAGCAGCACACCCGCGGTTCAAGAGACCCAGTACTTC. It translates to CASSTPAVQETQYF.

This clonotype was observed a handful of times. DNA for the CDR3: TGCGCCAGCAGCCAACCCGGCAGGGACAGAAAGTACGAGCAGTACTTC. Protein sequence: CASSQPGRDRKYEQYF. The chain carries TRBV4-1 and TRBJ2-7, with 7 bases identical to TRBD1. V lost 2 bases, J lost 4 bases, and 11 bases stayed unmatched. Germline V lookup: CDR1 MGHRA, CDR2 YSYEKL. This CDR3 has 16 amino acids.

In this sample, this clonotype turned up many times. V gene TRBV11-2 combines with J gene TRBJ2-1; 9 bases line up with TRBD2. J lost 7 bases, V lost 1 base, and 5 bases had no gene match. The germline CDR1 and CDR2 sequences are SGHAT and FQNNGV. This CDR3 spans 15 amino acids. CDR3 nucleotides: TGTGCCAGCAGCTTAGGGCTAGCGGGAAGGAATGAGCAGTTCTTC. Translation: CASSLGLAGRNEQFF.

In regard to this clonotype: Lacking the conserved final phenylalanine or tryptophan, this CDR3 likely reflects a read error. V gene TRBV9 combines with J gene TRBJ2-5; 10 nucleotides match TRBD2. J was trimmed by 5 bases and V by 1 base; bases with no gene match: 5. CDR1 and CDR2 from the germline V gene are SGDLS and YYNGEE. The CDR3 is 15 residues long. This CDR3 reads CASSVNSGGIETQYL. DNA for the CDR3: TGTGCCAGCAGCGTAAATAGCGGGGGGATTGAGACCCAGTACCTC.

In this sample, this clonotype turned up many times. The chain employs TRBV7-8 and TRBJ2-2, with 14 bases that match TRBD2. V was pared by 2 bases and J by 1 base, with 9 bases of the junction left unmatched. The germline V gene encodes CDR1 SGHVS and CDR2 FQNEAQ. The CDR3 covers 20 residues. CDR3 sequence reads: CASSLSRGLAGVKNTGELFF. The CDR3 DNA reads TGTGCCAGCAGCTTATCACGGGGACTAGCGGGAGTTAAGAACACCGGGGAGCTGTTTTTT.

This clonotype occurred many times. This sequence joins TRBV7-9 and TRBJ2-1, with TRBD1 matching 10 bases. With V trimmed by 4 bases and J by 7 bases, 7 bases remained unmatched. Looked up from germline, CDR1 is SEHNR and CDR2 is FQNEAQ (reference sequence). CDR3 length: 15 residues. CDR3 amino acids: CASSSTGGVENEQFF. For the CDR3, the DNA is TGTGCCAGCAGCTCGACAGGGGGCGTCGAGAATGAGCAGTTCTTC. Filled out from reference TRBV7-9 and TRBJ2-1, the complete variable domain reads DTGVSQNPRHKITKRGQNVTFRCDPISEHNRLYWYRQTLGQGPEFLTYFQNEAQLEKSRLLSDRFSAERPKGSFSTLEIQRTEQGDSAMYLCASSSTGGVENEQFFGPGTRLTVL.

Of note for this clonotype: Mismatch with germline at one junction end may stem from a read error. This chain links TRBV28 with TRBJ1-2; 10 positions agree with TRBD1. Germline V gives CDR1 MDHEN, CDR2 SYDVKM. The CDR3 length is 14 residues. The CDR3 loop is CASSSGTGAYGYTF. The CDR3 DNA follows: TGTGCCAGTAGTTCCGGGACAGGGGCCTATGGCTACACCTTC.

In its sample, this clonotype was seen a few times. J is TRBJ1-2 and V is TRBV4-3; D not certain. The CDR3 is made up of 13 amino acids. The germline V gene encodes CDR1 LGHNA and CDR2 YSLEER. V lost 1 base to trimming and J lost 4 bases, with 7 bases between them. DNA of the CDR3: TGCGCCAGCAGCCAAGGGGAGGGCTATGGCTACACCTTC. Protein product: CASSQGEGYGYTF.

In this sample, this clonotype turned up a few times. A much larger clone lies one base from this, so it may be a read error. The rearrangement joins TRBV12-3 or TRBV12-4 to TRBJ1-5; 7 bases fit TRBD1. V lost 8 bases, J lost 3 bases, and 7 bases stayed unmatched. This CDR3 is built from 14 residues. The CDR3 DNA follows: TGTGCCAGCGCTCGTGGACAGGTCAATCAGCCCCAGCATTTT. Amino acid sequence: CASARGQVNQPQHF.

This clonotype has at least ten counts. The chain links TRBV29-1 to TRBJ2-5; 15 nucleotides align to TRBD2. J gave up 4 bases and V 8 bases, and 5 bases lay outside the gene matches. CDR1 is SQVTM, CDR2 ANQGSEA, per germline. The CDR3 length is 14 residues. CDR3 protein: CSFPGLAGGETQYF. The CDR3 DNA reads TGCAGCTTTCCGGGACTAGCGGGAGGAGAGACCCAGTACTTC.

The rearrangement joins TRBV20-1 to TRBJ2-7, with 12 bases lining up with TRBD2. Trimming at V came to 3 bases and at J to 2 bases, leaving 11 bases not matched to a gene. The CDR3 has 17 residues. Germline values: CDR1 DFQATT, CDR2 SNEGSKA (reference sequence). The CDR3 DNA reads as TGCAGTGCTAGGCGAATTAGACTAGCGGGAGTCCCCTACGAGCAGTACTTC. Its translation: CSARRIRLAGVPYEQYF.

This chain links TRBV30 with TRBJ2-3; 9 bases fit TRBD2. Per germline, CDR1 GTSNPN and CDR2 SVGIG (reference sequence). With V trimmed by 3 bases and J by 5 bases, 0 bases remained unmatched. This CDR3 has 12 residues. The CDR3 DNA reads as TGTGCCTGGAGGACTAGCGGAGATACGCAGTATTTT. Amino acid sequence: CAWRTSGDTQYF.

This clonotype has a count of ten or more. The chain links TRBV7-9 to TRBJ1-1, with D hard to call. Per the germline V gene, CDR1 is SEHNR and CDR2 is FQNEAQ (reference sequence). V dropped 5 bases and J dropped 5 bases, with 18 bases sitting between them. The CDR3 totals 15 residues. CDR3 nucleotide sequence: TGTGCCAGCAGCGCTGGAGGGAGTGGCGGGACTGAAGCTTTCTTT. Translating it yields CASSAGGSGGTEAFF.

The chain joins TRBV7-6 to TRBJ1-1; D is perhaps TRBD1 (5 bases). From germline, CDR1 is SGHVS and CDR2 FNYEAQ. The V end lost 1 base, the J end lost 0 bases, and 9 bases lay between the germline ends. The CDR3 contains 15 residues. CDR3 sequence: CASSLVGGMNTEAFF. CDR3 in DNA: TGTGCCAGCAGCTTAGTCGGGGGGATGAACACTGAAGCTTTCTTT.

There are many counts of this clonotype. The chain couples TRBV30 to TRBJ2-7; D not certain. The CDR3 has 14 amino acids. Germline CDR1 is GTSNPN and CDR2 is SVGIG (reference sequence). V was cut by 2 bases and J by 0 bases, with 11 bases left in between. The CDR3 spells CAWSHNSYSYEQYF. The CDR3 DNA sequence: TGTGCCTGGAGTCACAATAGTTACTCCTACGAGCAGTACTTC.

V is TRBV5-4 and J is TRBJ1-4; the D is unclear. V shed 0 bases and J shed 7 bases, with 10 bases lying between them. CDR3 length equals 14 residues. Germline V lookup: CDR1 SGHNT, CDR2 YYREEE (reference sequence). CDR3 DNA sequence: TGTGCCAGCAGCTTGGAAGGGCTCGGTGAAAAACTGTTTTTT. Amino acids: CASSLEGLGEKLFF.

In regard to this clonotype: An end of the junction differs from the germline gene, which may be a read error. The rearrangement links TRBV15 to TRBJ2-5, with D tentatively TRBD1 or TRBD2 (7 bases each). This CDR3 spans 15 amino acids. Germline CDR1 and CDR2: LNHNV and YYDKDF (reference sequence). The CDR3 DNA reads TGTGCCACCAGCAGAGATCCGGCAGGGGGGGGGGGAATACACTTC. This sequence encodes CATSRDPAGGGGIHF.

This clonotype was counted ten times or more. The rearrangement joins TRBV5-1 to TRBJ1-1; 7 bases are a match to TRBD1. The CDR3 has 15 residues. Trimming at V came to 2 bases and at J to 1 base, leaving 5 bases not matched to a gene. The V gene's germline CDR1 is SGHRS and CDR2 YFSETQ. DNA for the CDR3: TGCGCCAGCAGCTTCGTCGGGACAGCGAACACTGAAGCTTTCTTT. This encodes CASSFVGTANTEAFF.

This clonotype was counted ten times or more. The rearrangement uses TRBV15 and TRBJ2-3; TRBD2 agrees at 11 bases. The V segment lost 4 bases and the J segment 3 bases; nucleotides outside the gene matches: 12. The CDR3 runs to 18 residues. Germline assignment: CDR1 LNHNV and CDR2 YYDKDF (reference sequence). This CDR3 is CATSKTSGGSRPTDTQYF. The CDR3, as DNA: TGTGCCACCAGCAAAACTAGCGGGGGCTCCCGCCCGACAGATACGCAGTATTTT.

In this sample, this clonotype turned up a few times. This chain links TRBV3-1 with TRBJ2-5; D might be TRBD2 (7 bases). Germline values: CDR1 LGHDT, CDR2 YNNKEL (reference sequence). V was trimmed by 1 base and J by 3 bases, leaving 12 bases between them. The CDR3 contains 15 residues. CDR3 DNA: TGTGCCAGCAGCCAAGGGGGGGGGCATAAAGAGACCCAGTACTTC. It translates to CASSQGGGHKETQYF.

This clonotype was picked up many times. The CDR3 loop reads CSARSTDYLPLNIQYF. The CDR3 region has the DNA TGCAGTGCTAGATCCACGGATTATCTACCCTTAAACATTCAGTACTTC. The V gene is TRBV20-1, the J gene TRBJ2-4; no definite D call. V lost 2 bases and J 6 bases, leaving 20 bases between the germline ends. This CDR3 region has 16 residues. The germline V gene encodes CDR1 DFQATT and CDR2 SNEGSKA (reference sequence).

This clonotype showed up many times. This chain joins TRBV12-3 or TRBV12-4 and TRBJ1-1; unclear D gene. Trimming cost V 3 bases and J 5 bases, with 10 bases left between them. This CDR3 has 13 residues. The CDR3 DNA reads as TGTGCCAGCAGTTTCGTCTTAGGGACTGAAGCTTTCTTT. Translating gives CASSFVLGTEAFF.